A single sample gave rise to the 22 T cell receptor beta chains below, sequenced in a study of T-cell reconstitution after alpha-beta-depleted transplantation in children. Molecular barcoding with unique molecular identifiers was used for the TCRbeta library. TCRdb redid the calling of the PCR reads with MiXCR, one entry per CDR3 protein. The table lists about 150,000 distinct CDR3 sequences, 7.5% to 9% of them singletons. Sequenced here: PBMCs, mostly from graft donor cells, sampled 180 days after TCRalphabeta/CD19-depleted stem cell transplant. These receptors all come from a female patient between 2 and 15 years old who had a stem cell transplant for congenital amegakaryocytic thrombocytopenia, so the T cells may come from the graft donor.

This clonotype was counted between two and nine times. V is TRBV29-1 and J is TRBJ2-2; 14 bases agree with TRBD2. Per germline, CDR1 SQVTM and CDR2 ANQGSEA. The length of the CDR3 is 21 residues. The CDR3 loop reads CTHFGTSGGGGINANTGELFF. The CDR3 region has the DNA TGCACCCATTTCGGGACTAGCGGGGGAGGGGGGATAAACGCGAACACCGGGGAGCTGTTTTTT.

The chain uses TRBV5-1 and TRBJ2-2; 12 bases fit TRBD1. Germline CDR1 SGHRS, CDR2 YFSETQ. The V segment lost 4 bases and the J segment 1 base; nucleotides outside the gene matches: 5. The CDR3 loop spans 17 amino acids. The CDR3 DNA is TGCGCCAGCAGCGCAGGGACAGGGGGCAAGAACACCGGGGAGCTGTTTTTT. This codes for CASSAGTGGKNTGELFF.

This clonotype has a count of ten or more. The chain employs TRBV7-2 and TRBJ2-7; 7 bases line up with TRBD2. The CDR3 is made up of 14 amino acids. Germline-derived CDR1 and CDR2 are SGHTA and FQGNSA. Losses at the gene ends were 2 bases for V and 5 bases for J; bases not matched to a gene: 6. The CDR3 DNA reads as TGTGCCAGCAGCTTAAGGGGCGGGAGTCACGAGCAGTACTTC. It specifies CASSLRGGSHEQYF.

This clonotype was counted at least ten times. The chain couples TRBV12-3 or TRBV12-4 to TRBJ1-5; weak D call: TRBD1 (5 bases). Trimming removed 3 bases at V and 8 bases at J, with 14 bases between. The length of the CDR3 is 14 residues. DNA for the CDR3: TGTGCCAGCAGTTTGGTCGGGGCCCAGGAGCCCCAGCATTTT. This codes for CASSLVGAQEPQHF.

The rearrangement joins TRBV5-1 to TRBJ1-6; 9 bases match TRBD1. This CDR3 is 17 amino acids long. The germline V gene encodes CDR1 SGHRS and CDR2 YFSETQ. The junction had 13 bases not matched to a gene; V was cut back by 4 bases and J by 8 bases. CDR3 DNA sequence: TGCGCCAGCAGCACCACAGGACAGGGGCGCGGGGATTCACCCCTCCACTTT. Translation: CASSTTGQGRGDSPLHF.

The CDR3 sequence: CASSFSDYTDTQYF. The CDR3 coding sequence is TGTGCCAGCAGCTTTTCGGACTACACAGATACGCAGTATTTT. The genes are TRBV11-2 and TRBJ2-3; D might be TRBD2 (6 bases). Between the trimmed V and J ends, which lost 3 bases and 2 bases, there was a span of 9 bases. The CDR3 is made up of 14 amino acids. The V gene's germline CDR1 is SGHAT and CDR2 FQNNGV.

V is TRBV28 and J is TRBJ2-7, with 7 bases identical to TRBD1. The CDR3 is 16 amino acids. Germline V gene data show CDR1 as MDHEN and CDR2 as SYDVKM. V shed 2 bases and J 0 bases; nucleotides not matched to a gene: 7. CDR3 sequence (DNA): TGTGCCAGCAGTTTAGAGGGCCGGGACAGCTCCTACGAGCAGTACTTC. Its translation: CASSLEGRDSSYEQYF.

This clonotype was observed many times. The chain combines TRBV12-3 or TRBV12-4 with TRBJ1-1; maybe TRBD1 (6 bases). The CDR3 is 14 amino acids. Trimming removed 6 bases from V and 3 bases from J, with 14 bases in between. For the CDR3, the DNA is TGTGCCAGCAGCCGCAGGGACACTGACACTGAAGCTTTCTTT. Amino acids: CASSRRDTDTEAFF.

V and J are TRBV9 and TRBJ2-1; a weak D match, TRBD2 (6 bases). The CDR3 is 13 amino acids. Looked up from germline, CDR1 is SGDLS and CDR2 is YYNGEE. Trimming pared 4 bases from V and 8 bases from J, leaving 13 bases between. CDR3 sequence reads: CASSPGLIDEQFF. DNA of the CDR3: TGTGCCAGCAGCCCGGGACTTATTGATGAGCAGTTCTTC.

This clonotype was recorded a few times. This rearrangement joins TRBV30 to TRBJ1-2; D is perhaps TRBD1 (6 bases). V dropped 8 bases and J dropped 4 bases, with 17 bases sitting between them. CDR1 is GTSNPN and CDR2 is SVGIG in the germline V gene (reference sequence). This CDR3 comprises 13 residues. Written as DNA, the CDR3 is TGTGCCGCTCAGGGGAGTGGAAGCTATGGCTACACCTTC. It yields the protein CAAQGSGSYGYTF. Full variable domain (outside the CDR3, taken from reference TRBV30 and TRBJ1-2): SQTIHQWPATLVQPVGSPLSLECTVEGTSNPNLYWYRQAAGRGLQLLFYSVGIGQISSEVPQNLSASRPQDRQFILSSKKLLLSDSGFYLCAAQGSGSYGYTFGSGTRLTVV.

This clonotype was observed at least ten times. The gene calls are TRBV20-1 and TRBJ2-7; TRBD1 agrees at 12 bases. Germline CDR1 reads DFQATT; CDR2 reads SNEGSKA (reference sequence). Trimming cost V 5 bases and J 5 bases; bases outside gene matches: 10. The CDR3 has 15 residues. The CDR3 DNA follows: TGCAGTGCTTTGGGACAGGGGGCGAACTGGCACGAGCAGTACTTC. Protein sequence: CSALGQGANWHEQYF.

A few counts support this clonotype. The rearrangement uses TRBV19 and TRBJ2-1, with 8 bases fitting TRBD2. The junction had 12 bases not matched to a gene; V was cut back by 6 bases and J by 5 bases. This CDR3 spans 16 amino acids. CDR1 and CDR2 from the germline V gene are LNHDA and SQIVND (reference sequence). The CDR3 DNA follows: TGTGCCAGTAGCGCGCTGAGCGGGAGTAGCCACAATGAGCAGTTCTTC. Encoded protein: CASSALSGSSHNEQFF.

This chain joins TRBV19 and TRBJ1-5, with 11 bases lining up with TRBD1. The V gene's germline CDR1 is LNHDA and CDR2 SQIVND (reference sequence). V gave up 11 bases and J gave up 4 bases; unmatched junction bases: 10. This CDR3 is 15 amino acids long. CDR3 nucleotide sequence: TGTGCCTCCACGGACAGGGGGCTTGCAAATCAGCCCCAGCATTTT. Translated: CASTDRGLANQPQHF.

This clonotype was counted at least ten times. V usage is TRBV7-7 and J usage is TRBJ2-1, with TRBD1 identical over 8 bases. CDR1 SSHAT and CDR2 FNYEAQ come from the germline V gene (reference sequence). V gave up 6 bases and J gave up 5 bases; unmatched junction bases: 6. CDR3 length: 14 residues. The CDR3: CASSPDRDHNEQFF. CDR3 sequence (DNA): TGTGCCAGCAGTCCGGACAGGGACCACAATGAGCAGTTCTTC.

There are a few counts of this clonotype. The V gene is TRBV12-3 or TRBV12-4, the J gene TRBJ2-1, with D possibly matching TRBD2 (6 bases). V gave up 3 bases and J gave up 5 bases, with 17 bases separating them. The CDR3 totals 16 residues. CDR3 in DNA: TGTGCCAGCAGTTTGACACGGGAGCCTAAAAACAATGAGCAGTTCTTC. Translating gives CASSLTREPKNNEQFF.

This clonotype came up a few times. V usage is TRBV6-5 and J usage is TRBJ2-1; 9 positions match TRBD1. Germline V gene data show CDR1 as MNHEY and CDR2 as SVGAGI. The CDR3 is made up of 15 amino acids. Trimming at V came to 4 bases and at J to 8 bases, leaving 9 bases not matched to a gene. Here the CDR3 reads CASSCGQGSGDEQFF. In nucleotides, the CDR3 is TGTGCCAGCAGTTGCGGACAGGGGTCAGGCGATGAGCAGTTCTTC.

This clonotype was seen ten or more times. This rearrangement joins TRBV15 to TRBJ2-7, with D maybe TRBD1 (5 bases). Germline V gives CDR1 LNHNV, CDR2 YYDKDF (reference sequence). The CDR3 consists of 15 residues. The V gene lost 1 base and the J gene lost 2 bases, with 12 bases spanning the gap. Here the CDR3 reads CATSRGAGLTYEQYF. The CDR3 DNA is TGTGCCACCAGCAGAGGGGCAGGGCTCACCTACGAGCAGTACTTC.

This rearrangement joins TRBV6-5 to TRBJ2-3, with D possibly TRBD1 on 5 matching bases. The V gene's germline CDR1 is MNHEY and CDR2 SVGAGI. Trimming pared 0 bases from V and 8 bases from J, leaving 9 bases between. The CDR3 runs to 13 residues. The CDR3, as DNA: TGTGCCAGCAGTTACTCGAAGGGGTCTACGCAGTATTTT. Its protein product is CASSYSKGSTQYF.

This clonotype was recorded at least ten times. The chain joins TRBV28 to TRBJ1-5; a possible D gene is TRBD1 (5 bases). V was shortened by 2 bases and J by 3 bases, with 14 bases between the two germline ends. The CDR3 runs to 16 residues. Germline CDR1 is MDHEN and CDR2 is SYDVKM. CDR3 bases: TGTGCCAGCAGTTTACTGGGGGGGAAACACAATCAGCCCCAGCATTTT. It translates to CASSLLGGKHNQPQHF.

This chain joins TRBV10-1 and TRBJ2-1, with 10 bases matching TRBD1. The CDR3 loop spans 14 amino acids. The V gene end was trimmed by 5 bases and the J gene end by 10 bases; junction bases not matched to a gene: 8. The germline V gene encodes CDR1 WNHNN and CDR2 SYGVQD (reference sequence). The CDR3, as DNA: TGCGCCAGCAGTACCGGACAGGGGGATAAGGAGCAGTTCTTC. Residues: CASSTGQGDKEQFF.

The rearrangement links TRBV19 to TRBJ1-5; D call uncertain. Deletions cut 7 bases from V and 2 bases from J, with 15 bases between. CDR1 is LNHDA and CDR2 is SQIVND in the germline V gene (reference sequence). The CDR3 sequence is 15 residues long. The CDR3 loop is CASNQDGRRNQPQHF. The DNA of the CDR3 is TGTGCCAGTAATCAGGACGGACGCCGCAATCAGCCCCAGCATTTT.

The J gene is TRBJ1-4, the V gene TRBV7-9; D is unclear. CDR1 is SEHNR, CDR2 FQNEAQ, per germline (reference sequence). The V end was cut by 5 bases, the J end by 0 bases, with 7 bases between. The CDR3 has 14 amino acids. CDR3 DNA: TGTGCCAGCAGCGACACCACAACTAATGAAAAACTGTTTTTT. Translated, it gives CASSDTTTNEKLFF.